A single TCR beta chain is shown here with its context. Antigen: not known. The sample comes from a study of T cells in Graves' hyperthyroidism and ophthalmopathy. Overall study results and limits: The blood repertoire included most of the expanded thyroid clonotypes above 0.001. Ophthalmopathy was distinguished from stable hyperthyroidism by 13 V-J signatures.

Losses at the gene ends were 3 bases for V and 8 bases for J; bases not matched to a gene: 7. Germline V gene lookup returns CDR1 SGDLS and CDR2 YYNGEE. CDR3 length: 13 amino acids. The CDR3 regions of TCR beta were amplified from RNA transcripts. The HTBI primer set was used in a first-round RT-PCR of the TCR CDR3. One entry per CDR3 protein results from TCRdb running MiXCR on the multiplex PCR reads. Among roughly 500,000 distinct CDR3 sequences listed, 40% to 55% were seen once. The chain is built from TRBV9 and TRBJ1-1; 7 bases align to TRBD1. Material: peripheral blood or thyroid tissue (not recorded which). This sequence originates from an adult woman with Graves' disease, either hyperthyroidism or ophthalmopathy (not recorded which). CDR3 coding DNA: TGTGCCAGCAGCGGAGCTACGACAGGGGAAGCTTTCTTT. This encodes CASSGATTGEAFF. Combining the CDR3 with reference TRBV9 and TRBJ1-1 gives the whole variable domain DSGVTQTPKHLITATGQRVTLRCSPRSGDLSVYWYQQSLDQGLQFLIQYYNGEERAKGNILERFSAQQFPDLHSELNLSSLELGDSALYFCASSGATTGEAFFGQGTRLTVV.